The following is a T cell receptor (beta chain) sequence with its context. The antigen remains undetermined. The record originates from a study of blood T cells in healthy people across ages. The overall study: Through template switching, about one barcoded beta molecule was captured per two T cells, as measured in model experiments.

Study results and limitations: PBMCs went unsorted, and a conclusive naive versus antigen-experienced comparison was therefore prevented.

Through a sample-barcoded 5' primer and a J-beta primer mix, a second PCR was run for about 6 to 11 cycles. TCRdb called the 5' RACE reads again in MiXCR, with one record for every CDR3 protein. The sample lists about 730,000 distinct CDR3 sequences, roughly two fifths occurring once. Trimming cost V 6 bases and J 5 bases; bases outside gene matches: 15. This CDR3 has 18 residues. CDR1 is DFQATT and CDR2 is SNEGSKA in the germline V gene (reference sequence). Drawing of peripheral blood yielded 8.5 to 10 milliliters from each donor. Sequencing was done on a sample of blood. This TCR derives from an older woman in good health. This chain uses TRBV20-1 with TRBJ2-3; 15 bases align to TRBD2. The chain's CDR3 is CSADALGLAGGSEDTQYF. CDR3 DNA: TGCAGTGCCGACGCTTTGGGACTAGCGGGGGGAAGCGAAGATACGCAGTATTTT.